This TCR beta chain was recorded in a study of cytomegalovirus exposure and HLA in healthy donors. V was shortened by 8 bases and J by 8 bases, with 21 bases between the two germline ends. Germline CDR1 and CDR2: MNHEY and SMNVEV (reference sequence). CDR3 length: 14 amino acids. With regard to this clone: The antigen remains unidentified.

Points from the study as a whole: A later analysis revealed that TCR association rates differed between HLA loci, peaking at DRB1 and bottoming out at HLA-C. Sequencing had likely introduced a cluster of highly shared sequence variants as an artifact. A previous analysis found most TCR beta V segments productive roughly 87% or roughly 30% of the time.

13 Jbeta primers and 60 Vbeta primers were used for the PCR. Profiling relied on immunoSEQ multiplex PCR, and the TCRdb table lists in-frame clones only, not all of them. Of about 200,000 clones listed, 75% to 85% are singletons. This sequence joins TRBV27 and TRBJ1-2; D is perhaps TRBD1 (6 bases). This sequence originates from a woman in her fifties or sixties in good health and CMV-seronegative. The sequenced material came from PBMCs. This chain's CDR3 is CASSSYRDARGYTF. The DNA of the CDR3 is TGTGCCAGCTCCTCATACAGGGACGCTCGAGGCTACACCTTC.